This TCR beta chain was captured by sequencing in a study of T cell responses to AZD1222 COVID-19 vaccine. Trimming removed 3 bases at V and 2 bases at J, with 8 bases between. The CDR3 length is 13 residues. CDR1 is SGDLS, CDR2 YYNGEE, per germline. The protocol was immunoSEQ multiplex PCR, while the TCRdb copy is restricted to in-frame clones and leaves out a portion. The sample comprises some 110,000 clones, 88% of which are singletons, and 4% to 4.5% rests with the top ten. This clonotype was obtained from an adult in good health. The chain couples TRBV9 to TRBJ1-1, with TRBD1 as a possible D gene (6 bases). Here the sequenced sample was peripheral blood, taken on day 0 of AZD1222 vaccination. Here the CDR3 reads CASSAQGNTEAFF. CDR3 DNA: TGTGCCAGCAGCGCACAGGGTAACACTGAAGCTTTCTTT.